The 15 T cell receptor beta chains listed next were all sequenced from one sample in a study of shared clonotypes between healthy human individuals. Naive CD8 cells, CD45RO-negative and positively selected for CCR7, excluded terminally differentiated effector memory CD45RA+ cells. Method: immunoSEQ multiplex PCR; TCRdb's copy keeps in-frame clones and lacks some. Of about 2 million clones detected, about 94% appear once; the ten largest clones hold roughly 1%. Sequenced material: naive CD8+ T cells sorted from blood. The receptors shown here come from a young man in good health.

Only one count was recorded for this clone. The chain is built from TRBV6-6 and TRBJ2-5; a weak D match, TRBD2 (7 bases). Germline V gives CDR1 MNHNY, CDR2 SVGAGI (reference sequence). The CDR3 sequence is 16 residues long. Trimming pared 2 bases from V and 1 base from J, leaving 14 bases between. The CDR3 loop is CASSYGRGEPQETQYF. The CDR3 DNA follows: TGTGCCAGCAGTTACGGGAGGGGGGAGCCCCAAGAGACCCAGTACTTC.

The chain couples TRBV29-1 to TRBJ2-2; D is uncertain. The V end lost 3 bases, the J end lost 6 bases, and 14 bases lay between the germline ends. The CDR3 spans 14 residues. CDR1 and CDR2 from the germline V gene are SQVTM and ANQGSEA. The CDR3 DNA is TGCAGCGTTGAGACATTTCCCTACCCCGGGGAGCTGTTTTTT. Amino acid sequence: CSVETFPYPGELFF.

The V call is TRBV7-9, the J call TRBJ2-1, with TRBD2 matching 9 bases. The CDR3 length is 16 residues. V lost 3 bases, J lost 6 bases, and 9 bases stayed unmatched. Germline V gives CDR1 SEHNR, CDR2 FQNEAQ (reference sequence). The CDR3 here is CASSFSSGGTFNEQFF. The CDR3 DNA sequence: TGTGCCAGCAGCTTTTCAAGCGGGGGGACCTTCAATGAGCAGTTCTTC.

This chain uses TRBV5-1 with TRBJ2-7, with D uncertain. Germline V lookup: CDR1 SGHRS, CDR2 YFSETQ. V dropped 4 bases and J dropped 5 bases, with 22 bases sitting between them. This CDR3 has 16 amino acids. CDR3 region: CASSLGTTLLDHEQYF. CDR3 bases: TGCGCCAGCAGCCTGGGAACGACCCTCTTAGACCACGAGCAGTACTTC.

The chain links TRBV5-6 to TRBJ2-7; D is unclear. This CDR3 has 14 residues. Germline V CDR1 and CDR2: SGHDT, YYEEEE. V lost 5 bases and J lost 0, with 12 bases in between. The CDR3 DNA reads TGTGCCAGCAGTTATACGGATAGCTCCTACGAGCAGTACTTC. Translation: CASSYTDSSYEQYF.

In DNA, the CDR3 is TGTGCCAGCAGCTTATTTAGCGGGACCACCTACGAGCAGTACTTC. Amino acids: CASSLFSGTTYEQYF. The chain combines TRBV7-2 with TRBJ2-7, with TRBD2 matching over 8 bases. The trim removed 2 bases at V and 2 bases at J, leaving 5 bases unmatched. Germline V gene sequence: CDR1 SGHTA, CDR2 FQGNSA. The length of the CDR3 is 15 residues.

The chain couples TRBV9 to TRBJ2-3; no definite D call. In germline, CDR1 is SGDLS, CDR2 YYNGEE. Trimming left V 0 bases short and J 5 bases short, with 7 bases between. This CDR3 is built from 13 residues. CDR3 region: CASSVVPLDTQYF. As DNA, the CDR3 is TGTGCCAGCAGCGTAGTCCCTCTAGATACGCAGTATTTT.

CDR3 amino acids: CASSQDRSPERKGYTF. CDR3 DNA: TGCGCCAGCAGCCAAGATCGAAGCCCCGAGAGGAAGGGCTACACCTTC. The V call is TRBV4-1, the J call TRBJ1-2; D remains ambiguous. This CDR3 is built from 16 residues. Trimming pared 0 bases from V and 8 bases from J, leaving 19 bases between. Looked up from germline, CDR1 is MGHRA and CDR2 is YSYEKL.

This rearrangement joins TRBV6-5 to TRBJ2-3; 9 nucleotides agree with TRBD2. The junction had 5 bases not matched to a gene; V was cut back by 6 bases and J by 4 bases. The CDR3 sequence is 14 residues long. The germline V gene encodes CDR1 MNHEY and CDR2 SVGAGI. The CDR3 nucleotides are TGTGCCAGCAGCCTTAGCGGGAGTGCAGATACGCAGTATTTT. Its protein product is CASSLSGSADTQYF.

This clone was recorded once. CDR3 nucleotides: TGTGCCAGCAGCTTAGTTGGCGGGAGCACAGATACGCAGTATTTT. Translation gives CASSLVGGSTDTQYF. J is TRBJ2-3 and V is TRBV7-8, with D possibly matching TRBD2 (5 bases). The CDR3 is 15 amino acids. V was cut by 1 base and J by 0 bases, with 8 bases left in between. Germline CDR1 reads SGHVS; CDR2 reads FQNEAQ.

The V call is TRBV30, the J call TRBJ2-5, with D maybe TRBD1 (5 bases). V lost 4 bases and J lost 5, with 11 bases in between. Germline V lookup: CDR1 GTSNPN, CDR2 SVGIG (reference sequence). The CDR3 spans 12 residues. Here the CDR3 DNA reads TGTGCCTGGAATGGGGCGGAGGAGACCCAGTACTTC. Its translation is CAWNGAEETQYF. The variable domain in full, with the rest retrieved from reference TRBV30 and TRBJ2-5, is SQTIHQWPATLVQPVGSPLSLECTVEGTSNPNLYWYRQAAGRGLQLLFYSVGIGQISSEVPQNLSASRPQDRQFILSSKKLLLSDSGFYLCAWNGAEETQYFGPGTRLLVL.

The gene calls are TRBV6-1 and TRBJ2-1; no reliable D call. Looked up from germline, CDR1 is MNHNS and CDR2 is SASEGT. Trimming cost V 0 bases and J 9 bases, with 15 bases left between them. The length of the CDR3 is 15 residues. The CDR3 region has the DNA TGTGCCAGCAGTGAAGCCGAGACCCCGGTTCTTGAGCAGTTCTTC. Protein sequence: CASSEAETPVLEQFF.

The CDR3 sequence is CSVPTGGGNYGYTF. The CDR3 DNA sequence: TGCAGCGTCCCTACAGGGGGGGGTAACTATGGCTACACCTTC. The chain has TRBV29-1 and TRBJ1-2; 8 nucleotides match TRBD1. The CDR3 consists of 14 residues. Per the germline V gene, CDR1 is SQVTM and CDR2 is ANQGSEA. The V and J ends lost 6 bases and 1 base, in that order; junction bases with no gene match: 7.

The chain's CDR3 is CASSQSLGLAIDTQYF. Here the CDR3 DNA reads TGTGCCAGCAGCCAATCGTTGGGACTAGCGATAGATACGCAGTATTTT. The chain uses TRBV16 and TRBJ2-3; 10 bases are shared with TRBD2. V gave up 0 bases and J gave up 5 bases; unmatched junction bases: 5. The length of the CDR3 is 16 residues. Germline CDR1 reads KGHSY; CDR2 reads FQNENV.

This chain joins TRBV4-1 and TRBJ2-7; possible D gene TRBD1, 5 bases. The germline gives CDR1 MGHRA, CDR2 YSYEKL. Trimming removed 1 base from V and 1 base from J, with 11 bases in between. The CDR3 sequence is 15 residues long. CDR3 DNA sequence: TGCGCCAGCAGCCAAGGGACAAGGCTTTCCTACGAGCAGTACTTC. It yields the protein CASSQGTRLSYEQYF.